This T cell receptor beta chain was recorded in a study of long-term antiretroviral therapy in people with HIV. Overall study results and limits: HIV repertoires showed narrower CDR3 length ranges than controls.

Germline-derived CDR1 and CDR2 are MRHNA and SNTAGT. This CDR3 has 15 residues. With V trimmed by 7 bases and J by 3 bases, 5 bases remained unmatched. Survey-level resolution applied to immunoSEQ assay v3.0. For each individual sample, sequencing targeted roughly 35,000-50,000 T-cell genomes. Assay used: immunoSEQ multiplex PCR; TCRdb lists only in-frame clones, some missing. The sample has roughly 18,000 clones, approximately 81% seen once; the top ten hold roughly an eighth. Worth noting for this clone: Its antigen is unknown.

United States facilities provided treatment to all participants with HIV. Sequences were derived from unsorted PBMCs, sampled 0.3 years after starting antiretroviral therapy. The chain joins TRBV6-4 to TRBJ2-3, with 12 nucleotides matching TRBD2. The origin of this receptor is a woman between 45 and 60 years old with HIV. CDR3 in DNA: TGTGCCAGCACAGGACTAGCGGGATTAACAGATACGCAGTATTTT. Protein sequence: CASTGLAGLTDTQYF.